The sequence of this T cell receptor beta chain was determined in a study of cytomegalovirus exposure and HLA in healthy donors. General observations from the study: In an earlier analysis, productive rearrangement rates for most beta V segments clustered near 87% or 30%. Later analysis indicated greater clonal expansion among HLA-associated TCR beta chains than among equally common other chains. Testing in vitro showed a few CMV-associated chains specific for CMV antigens. In a later analysis, TCR association rates varied by HLA locus: DRB1 most, HLA-C fewest.

Germline V gives CDR1 MGHRA, CDR2 YSYEKL. V was clipped by 0 bases and J by 2 bases, with 5 bases between them. This CDR3 is built from 13 residues. Primers for the PCR totalled 60 Vbeta and 13 Jbeta. Method: immunoSEQ multiplex PCR; TCRdb's copy keeps in-frame clones and lacks some. The sample lists roughly 190,000 clones, approximately 67% occurring once. Comments on this clone: As yet, its antigen is unknown.

This receptor was obtained from a man aged 35 to 55 in good health and CMV-seronegative. The specimen sequenced was PBMCs. This chain uses TRBV4-1 with TRBJ2-7; no reliable D call. CDR3 sequence (DNA): TGCGCCAGCAGCCAAGATTCTCCCTACGAGCAGTACTTC. Encoded protein: CASSQDSPYEQYF.